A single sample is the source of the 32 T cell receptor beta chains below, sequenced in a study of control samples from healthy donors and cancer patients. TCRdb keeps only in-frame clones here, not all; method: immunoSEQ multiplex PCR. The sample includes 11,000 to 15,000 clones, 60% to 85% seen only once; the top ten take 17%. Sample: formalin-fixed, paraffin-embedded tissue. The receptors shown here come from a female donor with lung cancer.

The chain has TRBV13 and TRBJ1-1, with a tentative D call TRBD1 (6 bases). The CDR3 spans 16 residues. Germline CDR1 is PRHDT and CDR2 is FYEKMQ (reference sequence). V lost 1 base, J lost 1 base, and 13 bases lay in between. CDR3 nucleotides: TGTGCCAGCAGCTTAGTGGGGGCGGGGTGGAACACTGAAGCTTTCTTT. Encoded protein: CASSLVGAGWNTEAFF.

CDR3 sequence reads: CASSLAEGAYEQYF. The CDR3 DNA is TGTGCCAGCAGCCTAGCGGAGGGGGCCTACGAGCAGTACTTC. The chain links TRBV5-4 to TRBJ2-7, with D maybe TRBD2 (7 bases). The CDR3 runs 14 residues. The ends were cut back, 4 bases at V and 2 bases at J, with 13 bases in the middle. The V gene's germline CDR1 is SGHNT and CDR2 YYREEE (reference sequence). Looking up the rest from reference TRBV5-4 and TRBJ2-7 gives the full variable domain: ETGVTQSPTHLIKTRGQQVTLRCSSQSGHNTVSWYQQALGQGPQFIFQYYREEENGRGNFPPRFSGLQFPNYSSELNVNALELDDSALYLCASSLAEGAYEQYFGPGTRLTVT.

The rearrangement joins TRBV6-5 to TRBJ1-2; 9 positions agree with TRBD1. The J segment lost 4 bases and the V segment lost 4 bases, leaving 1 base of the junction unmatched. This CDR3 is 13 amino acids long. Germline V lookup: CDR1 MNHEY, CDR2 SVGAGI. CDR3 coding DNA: TGTGCCAGCAGTTCGGACAGGGGCTATGGCTACACCTTC. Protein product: CASSSDRGYGYTF.

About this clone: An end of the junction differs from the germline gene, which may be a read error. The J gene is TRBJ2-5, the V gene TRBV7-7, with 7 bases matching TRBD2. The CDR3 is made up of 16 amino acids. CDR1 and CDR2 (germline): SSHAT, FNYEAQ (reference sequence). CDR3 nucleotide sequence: TGTGCTAGCAGCTTACATTCGGCGGGAGAGGGGGAGACCCAGTACTTC. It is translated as CASSLHSAGEGETQYF.

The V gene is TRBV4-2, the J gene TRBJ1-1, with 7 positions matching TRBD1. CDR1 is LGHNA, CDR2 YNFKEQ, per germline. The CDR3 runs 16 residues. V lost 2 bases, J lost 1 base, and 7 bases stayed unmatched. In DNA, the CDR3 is TGTGCCAGCAGCCAACCTCTCAGGGGGGGGAACACTGAAGCTTTCTTT. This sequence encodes CASSQPLRGGNTEAFF.

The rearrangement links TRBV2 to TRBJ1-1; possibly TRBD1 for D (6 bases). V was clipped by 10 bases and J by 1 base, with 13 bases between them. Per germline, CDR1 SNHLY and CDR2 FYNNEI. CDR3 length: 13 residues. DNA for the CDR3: TGTGCCACCCCCCCGGACAGGAACACTGAAGCTTTCTTT. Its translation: CATPPDRNTEAFF.

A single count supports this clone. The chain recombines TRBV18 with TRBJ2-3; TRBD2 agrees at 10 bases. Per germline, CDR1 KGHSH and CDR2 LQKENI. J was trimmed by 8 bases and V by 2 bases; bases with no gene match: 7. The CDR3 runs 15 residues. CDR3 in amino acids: CASSPVPAGGGTQYF. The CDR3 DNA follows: TGTGCCAGCTCACCAGTCCCAGCGGGAGGGGGTACGCAGTATTTT.

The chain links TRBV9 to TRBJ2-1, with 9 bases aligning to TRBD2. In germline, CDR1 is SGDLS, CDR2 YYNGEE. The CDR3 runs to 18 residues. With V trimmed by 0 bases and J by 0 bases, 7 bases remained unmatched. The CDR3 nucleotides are TGTGCCAGCAGCGTAGTCCCGCGGGAGGGTAGCTCCTACAATGAGCAGTTCTTC. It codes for CASSVVPREGSSYNEQFF.

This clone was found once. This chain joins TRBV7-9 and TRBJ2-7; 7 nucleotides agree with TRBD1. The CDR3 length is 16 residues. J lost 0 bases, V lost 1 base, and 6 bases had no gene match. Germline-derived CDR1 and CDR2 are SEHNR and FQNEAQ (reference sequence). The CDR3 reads CASSLVGQRSSYEQYF. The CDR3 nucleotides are TGTGCCAGCAGCTTAGTGGGACAGAGAAGCTCCTACGAGCAGTACTTC.

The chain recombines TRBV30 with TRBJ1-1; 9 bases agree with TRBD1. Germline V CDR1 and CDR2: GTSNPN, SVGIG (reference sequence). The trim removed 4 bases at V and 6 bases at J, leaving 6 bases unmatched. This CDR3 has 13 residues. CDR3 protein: CAWTPGQGSEAFF. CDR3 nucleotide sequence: TGTGCCTGGACCCCGGGACAGGGCTCTGAAGCTTTCTTT.

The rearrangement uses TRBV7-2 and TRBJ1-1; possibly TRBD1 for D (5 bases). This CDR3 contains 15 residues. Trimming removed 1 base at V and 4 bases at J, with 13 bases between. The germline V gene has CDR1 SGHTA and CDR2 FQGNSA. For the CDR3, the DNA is TGTGCCAGCAGCTTAGTTCCAGGGCCGGGCACTGAAGCTTTCTTT. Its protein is CASSLVPGPGTEAFF.

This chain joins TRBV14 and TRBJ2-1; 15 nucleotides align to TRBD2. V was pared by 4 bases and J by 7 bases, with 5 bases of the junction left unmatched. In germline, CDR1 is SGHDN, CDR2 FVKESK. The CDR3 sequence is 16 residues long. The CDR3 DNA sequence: TGTGCCAGCAGCCTAATTGGGACTAGCGGGAGGAATGAGCAGTTCTTC. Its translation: CASSLIGTSGRNEQFF.

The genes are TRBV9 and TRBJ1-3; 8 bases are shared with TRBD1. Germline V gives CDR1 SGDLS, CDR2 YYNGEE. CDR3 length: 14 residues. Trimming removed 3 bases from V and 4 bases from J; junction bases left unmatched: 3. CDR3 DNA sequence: TGTGCCAGCAGCGGACAGGGGTTGGGAAACACCATATATTTT. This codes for CASSGQGLGNTIYF.

The CDR3 sequence is CASMGAGNTIYF. As DNA, the CDR3 is TGTGCCAGTATGGGGGCTGGAAACACCATATATTTT. J is TRBJ1-3 and V is TRBV6-5, with D perhaps TRBD1 (5 bases). The CDR3 totals 12 residues. Germline values: CDR1 MNHEY, CDR2 SVGAGI. The germline V and J ends were trimmed by 9 bases and 2 bases, with 8 bases remaining between them.

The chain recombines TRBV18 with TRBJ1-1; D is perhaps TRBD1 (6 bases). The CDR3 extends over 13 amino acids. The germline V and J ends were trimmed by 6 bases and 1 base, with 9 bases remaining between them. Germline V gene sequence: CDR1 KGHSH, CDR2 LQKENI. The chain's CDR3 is CASSQGSNTEAFF. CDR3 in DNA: TGTGCCAGCTCCCAGGGGTCGAACACTGAAGCTTTCTTT.

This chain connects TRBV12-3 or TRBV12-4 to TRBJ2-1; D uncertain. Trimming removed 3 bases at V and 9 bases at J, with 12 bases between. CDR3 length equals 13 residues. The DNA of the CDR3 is TGTGCCAGCAGTTTCGGGCGCCTTGGTGAGCAGTTCTTC. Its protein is CASSFGRLGEQFF.

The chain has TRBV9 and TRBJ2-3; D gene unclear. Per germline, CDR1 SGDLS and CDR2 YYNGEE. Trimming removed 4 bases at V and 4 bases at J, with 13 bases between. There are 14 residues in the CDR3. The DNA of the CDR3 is TGTGCCAGCAGCAAAGTGGTCGCGGCAGATACGCAGTATTTT. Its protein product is CASSKVVAADTQYF.

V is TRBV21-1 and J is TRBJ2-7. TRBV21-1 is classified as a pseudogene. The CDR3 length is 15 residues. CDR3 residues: CASSKLGDGNNEQYF. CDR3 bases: TGTGCCAGCAGCAAATTGGGGGACGGAAACAACGAGCAGTACTTC.

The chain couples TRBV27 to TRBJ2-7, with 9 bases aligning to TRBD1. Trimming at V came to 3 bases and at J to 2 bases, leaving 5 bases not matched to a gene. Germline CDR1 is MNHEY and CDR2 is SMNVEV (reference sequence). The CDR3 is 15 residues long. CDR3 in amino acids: CASSLKDRGPYEQYF. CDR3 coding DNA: TGTGCCAGCAGTTTGAAGGACAGGGGACCCTACGAGCAGTACTTC.

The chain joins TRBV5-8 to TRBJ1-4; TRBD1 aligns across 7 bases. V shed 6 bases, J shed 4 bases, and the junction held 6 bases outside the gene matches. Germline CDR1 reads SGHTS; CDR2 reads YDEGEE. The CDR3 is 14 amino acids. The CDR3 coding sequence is TGTGCCAGCACCCTCGGGACAGTTAATGAAAAACTGTTTTTT. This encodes CASTLGTVNEKLFF. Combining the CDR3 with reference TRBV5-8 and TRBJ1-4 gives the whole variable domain EAGVTQSPTHLIKTRGQQATLRCSPISGHTSVYWYQQALGLGLQFLLWYDEGEERNRGNFPPRFSGRQFPNYSSELNVNALELEDSALYLCASTLGTVNEKLFFGSGTQLSVL.

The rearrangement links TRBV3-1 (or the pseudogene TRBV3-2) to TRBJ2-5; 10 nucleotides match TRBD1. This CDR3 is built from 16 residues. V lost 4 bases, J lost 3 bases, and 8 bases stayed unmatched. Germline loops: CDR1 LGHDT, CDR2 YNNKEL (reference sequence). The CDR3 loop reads CASSRRTGGTEETQYF. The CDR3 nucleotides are TGTGCCAGCAGCCGGCGGACAGGGGGTACGGAAGAGACCCAGTACTTC.

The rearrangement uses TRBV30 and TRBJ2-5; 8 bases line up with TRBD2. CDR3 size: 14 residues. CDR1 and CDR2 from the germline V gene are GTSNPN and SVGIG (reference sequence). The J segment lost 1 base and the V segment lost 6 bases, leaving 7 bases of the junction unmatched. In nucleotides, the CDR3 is TGTGCCTGCCGGGCGGGAGGCCCCCAAGAGACCCAGTACTTC. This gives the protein CACRAGGPQETQYF.

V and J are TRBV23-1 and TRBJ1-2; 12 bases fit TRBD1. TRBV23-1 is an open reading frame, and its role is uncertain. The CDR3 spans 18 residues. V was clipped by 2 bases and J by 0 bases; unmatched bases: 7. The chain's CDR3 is CASSQKGTGGSANYGYTF. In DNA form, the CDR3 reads TGCGCCAGCAGTCAAAAGGGGACAGGGGGCTCCGCTAACTATGGCTACACCTTC.

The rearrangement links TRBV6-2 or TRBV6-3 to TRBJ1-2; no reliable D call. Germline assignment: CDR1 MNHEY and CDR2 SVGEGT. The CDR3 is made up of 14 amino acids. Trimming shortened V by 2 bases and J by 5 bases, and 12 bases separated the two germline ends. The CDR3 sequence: CASSYGSNGYGYTF. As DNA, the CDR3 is TGTGCCAGCAGTTACGGGTCCAACGGGTATGGCTACACCTTC.

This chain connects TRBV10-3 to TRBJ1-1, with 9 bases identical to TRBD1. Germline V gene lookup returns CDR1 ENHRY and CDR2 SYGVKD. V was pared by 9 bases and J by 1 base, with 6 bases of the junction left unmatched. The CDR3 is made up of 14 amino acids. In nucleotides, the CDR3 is TGTGCCATTTGGACAGGGGCAAAGAACACTGAAGCTTTCTTT. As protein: CAIWTGAKNTEAFF.

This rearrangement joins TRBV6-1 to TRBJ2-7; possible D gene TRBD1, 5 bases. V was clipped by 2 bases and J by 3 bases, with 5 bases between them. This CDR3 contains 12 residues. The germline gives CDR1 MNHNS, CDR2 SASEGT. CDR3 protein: CASSEQGYEQYF. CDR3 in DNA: TGTGCCAGCAGTGAACAGGGCTACGAGCAGTACTTC.

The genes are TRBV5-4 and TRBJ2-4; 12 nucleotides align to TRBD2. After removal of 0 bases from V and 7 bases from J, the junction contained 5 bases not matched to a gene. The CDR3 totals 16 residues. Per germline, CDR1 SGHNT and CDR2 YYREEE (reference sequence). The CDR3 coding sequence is TGTGCCAGCAGCTTGGGACTAGCGGGAGTTGCGAACATTCAGTACTTC. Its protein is CASSLGLAGVANIQYF.

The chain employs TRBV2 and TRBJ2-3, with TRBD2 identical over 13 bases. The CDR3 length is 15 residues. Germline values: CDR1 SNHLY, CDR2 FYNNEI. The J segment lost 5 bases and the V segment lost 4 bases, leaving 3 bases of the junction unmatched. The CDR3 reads CASSGTSGSQDTQYF. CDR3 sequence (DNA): TGTGCCAGCAGTGGGACTAGCGGGAGTCAAGATACGCAGTATTTT.

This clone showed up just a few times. CDR3 coding DNA: TGTGCCACATCCGGACAGGGGAATGAAAAACTGTTTTTT. It encodes CATSGQGNEKLFF. The J gene is TRBJ1-4, the V gene TRBV10-3; TRBD1 aligns across 9 bases. The CDR3 covers 13 residues. V lost 10 bases, J lost 5 bases, and 5 bases stayed unmatched. Germline V lookup: CDR1 ENHRY, CDR2 SYGVKD.

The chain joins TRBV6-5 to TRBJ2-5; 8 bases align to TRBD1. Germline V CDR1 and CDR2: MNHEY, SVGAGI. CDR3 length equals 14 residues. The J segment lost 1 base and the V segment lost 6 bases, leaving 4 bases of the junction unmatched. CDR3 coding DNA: TGTGCCAGCAGCCGACAGGGGCCCCAAGAGACCCAGTACTTC. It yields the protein CASSRQGPQETQYF.

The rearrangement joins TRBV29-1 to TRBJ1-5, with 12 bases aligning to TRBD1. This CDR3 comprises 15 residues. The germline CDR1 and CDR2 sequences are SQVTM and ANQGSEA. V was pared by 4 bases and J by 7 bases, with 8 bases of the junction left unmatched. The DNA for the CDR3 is TGCAGCGTTGCCGCCGGGACAGGGGGCGGACAGCCCCAGCATTTT. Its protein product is CSVAAGTGGGQPQHF.

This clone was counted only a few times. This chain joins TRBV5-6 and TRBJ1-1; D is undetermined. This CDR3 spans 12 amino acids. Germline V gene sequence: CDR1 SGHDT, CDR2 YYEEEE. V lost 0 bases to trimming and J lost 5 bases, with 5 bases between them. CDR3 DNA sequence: TGTGCCAGCAGCTTGGTCGGAACTGAAGCTTTCTTT. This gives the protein CASSLVGTEAFF.